Each of the 8 T cell receptor beta chains below was sequenced from the same sample in a study of blood T cell repertoires in COVID-19. TCRdb keeps only in-frame clones here, not all; method: immunoSEQ multiplex PCR. The sample yields 250,000 to 300,000 clones, approximately 89% seen once. What was sequenced was peripheral blood. These receptors were obtained from a woman in her sixties or seventies with acute or convalescent COVID-19.

The rearrangement links TRBV18 to TRBJ2-7; D is unclear. Germline assignment: CDR1 KGHSH and CDR2 LQKENI. Trimming pared 4 bases from V and 3 bases from J, leaving 10 bases between. The CDR3 contains 13 residues. As DNA, the CDR3 is TGTGCCAGCTCACGGAACAGTGACTACGAGCAGTACTTC. As protein: CASSRNSDYEQYF.

The V call is TRBV12-3 or TRBV12-4, the J call TRBJ1-1, with 7 nucleotides matching TRBD1. Unmatched junction bases numbered 5, after V lost 5 bases and J lost 5 bases. This CDR3 has 13 residues. CDR3 protein: CASSQGEVTEAFF. For the CDR3, the DNA is TGTGCCAGCAGTCAGGGGGAGGTGACTGAAGCTTTCTTT.

The chain joins TRBV30 to TRBJ1-6, with D possibly matching TRBD1 (5 bases). The germline V and J ends were trimmed by 6 bases and 14 bases, with 23 bases remaining between them. Germline V gene lookup returns CDR1 GTSNPN and CDR2 SVGIG (reference sequence). The CDR3 runs 14 residues. The DNA for the CDR3 is TGTGCCTGCTTATACAGGATCGGGTCAGGTTCCCTCCACTTT. This sequence encodes CACLYRIGSGSLHF.

The chain is built from TRBV10-3 and TRBJ2-1; perhaps TRBD2 as D (5 bases). Between the trimmed V and J ends, which lost 7 bases and 7 bases, there was a span of 14 bases. Germline-derived CDR1 and CDR2 are ENHRY and SYGVKD. This CDR3 comprises 13 residues. The CDR3 bases are TGTGCCATCAAGGCAGAAACTAGGAATGAGCAGTTCTTC. It is translated as CAIKAETRNEQFF.

The V gene is TRBV15, the J gene TRBJ2-2; D is possibly TRBD1 (6 bases). Trimming removed 0 bases from V and 3 bases from J, with 11 bases in between. CDR1 is LNHNV and CDR2 is YYDKDF in the germline V gene (reference sequence). The CDR3 is made up of 16 amino acids. In DNA, the CDR3 is TGTGCCACCAGCAGAGATAGGCGACAGGACACCGGGGAGCTGTTTTTT. Protein product: CATSRDRRQDTGELFF.

J is TRBJ2-7 and V is TRBV19; possible D gene TRBD1, 5 bases. V lost 8 bases, J lost 2 bases, and 13 bases lay in between. In germline, CDR1 is LNHDA, CDR2 SQIVND (reference sequence). The CDR3 is 13 residues long. The CDR3 DNA reads as TGTGCCAGTCGTTCCAGGGCAACCTACGAGCAGTACTTC. It translates to CASRSRATYEQYF.

This chain connects TRBV27 to TRBJ1-6; 8 bases are shared with TRBD1. The CDR3 is made up of 16 amino acids. Germline V gives CDR1 MNHEY, CDR2 SMNVEV (reference sequence). J lost 8 bases, V lost 4 bases, and 10 bases had no gene match. CDR3 residues: CASSSRTGRYDSPLHF. CDR3 coding DNA: TGTGCCAGCAGTTCGCGGACAGGGAGATACGATTCACCCCTCCACTTT.

In DNA, the CDR3 is TGTGCCAGCAGCTTACAGGGGGCCTATAATTCACCCCTCCACTTT. Translating gives CASSLQGAYNSPLHF. The chain couples TRBV6-2 or TRBV6-3 to TRBJ1-6; 8 bases align to TRBD1. Germline V gene data show CDR1 as MNHEY and CDR2 as SVGEGT. The CDR3 extends over 15 amino acids. J was trimmed by 2 bases and V by 6 bases; bases with no gene match: 3.